The 3 T cell receptor beta chains listed next were all sequenced from one sample in a study of T cells after posttransplantation cyclophosphamide. Sequenced by immunoSEQ multiplex PCR; TCRdb stores in-frame clones only, minus some. The sample has about 66,000 clones; around 93% are singletons. The source material was PBMCs. The origin of the receptors is a woman in her 30s in good health and a related stem cell transplant donor.

This sequence joins TRBV5-1 and TRBJ2-2, with D tentatively TRBD1 (5 bases). The CDR3 runs 15 residues. Trimming took off 0 bases at V and 7 bases at J, with 13 bases between the two ends. The germline CDR1 and CDR2 sequences are SGHRS and YFSETQ. The CDR3 region has the DNA TGCGCCAGCAGCTTGGTTCAGGGCCAAGGCGGGGAGCTGTTTTTT. Translating it yields CASSLVQGQGGELFF.

This clone was seen a single time. This sequence joins TRBV11-3 and TRBJ1-3; a possible D gene is TRBD1 (5 bases). This CDR3 comprises 19 residues. Germline loops: CDR1 SGHNT, CDR2 YENEEA. The V and J ends lost 5 bases and 0 bases respectively, with 23 bases between them. The CDR3 region has the DNA TGTGCCAGCAGCGTAACCAGGGACGGCCTCATAAGCTCTGGAAACACCATATATTTT. This codes for CASSVTRDGLISSGNTIYF.

The chain is built from TRBV2 and TRBJ1-6; D is uncertain. Germline CDR1 is SNHLY and CDR2 is FYNNEI. The CDR3 runs 14 residues. V was shortened by 2 bases and J by 14 bases, with 16 bases between the two germline ends. The CDR3, as DNA: TGTGCCAGCAGTGAAATCGGGGTAGGGTCCACCCTCCACTTT. It encodes CASSEIGVGSTLHF.